This T cell receptor (beta chain) was recovered during a study of CD8+CD57+ T cells in acquired aplastic anemia. Study overall: CD4+ and CD8+ cells, once sorted, gave DNA averaging about 3 ug.

The study profiled TCR beta VDJ and CDR3 using genomic DNA as template. TCRdb re-analysed the reads in MiXCR, keeping a single row per CDR3 protein. The top ten clones hold less than 15% of a sample with 150,000 to 180,000 distinct CDR3 sequences, about 50% of them seen once. Individuals selected for sequencing had exhibited CD8+CD57+ cell expansion on flow cytometry. The CDR3 has 13 residues. The germline V and J ends were trimmed by 4 bases and 4 bases, with 10 bases remaining between them. For this clonotype: Possible read error: a much larger clone is one base away.

The chain couples TRBV12-3 or TRBV12-4 to TRBJ1-2; D remains ambiguous. This TCR came from a human donor with aplastic anemia. Source material: sorted CD4+, CD8+, or CD8+CD57+ T cells (not recorded which) from PBMCs. The CDR3 coding sequence is TGTGCCAGCAGTTCTTCAACGAGCTATGGCTACACCTTC. Residues: CASSSSTSYGYTF.